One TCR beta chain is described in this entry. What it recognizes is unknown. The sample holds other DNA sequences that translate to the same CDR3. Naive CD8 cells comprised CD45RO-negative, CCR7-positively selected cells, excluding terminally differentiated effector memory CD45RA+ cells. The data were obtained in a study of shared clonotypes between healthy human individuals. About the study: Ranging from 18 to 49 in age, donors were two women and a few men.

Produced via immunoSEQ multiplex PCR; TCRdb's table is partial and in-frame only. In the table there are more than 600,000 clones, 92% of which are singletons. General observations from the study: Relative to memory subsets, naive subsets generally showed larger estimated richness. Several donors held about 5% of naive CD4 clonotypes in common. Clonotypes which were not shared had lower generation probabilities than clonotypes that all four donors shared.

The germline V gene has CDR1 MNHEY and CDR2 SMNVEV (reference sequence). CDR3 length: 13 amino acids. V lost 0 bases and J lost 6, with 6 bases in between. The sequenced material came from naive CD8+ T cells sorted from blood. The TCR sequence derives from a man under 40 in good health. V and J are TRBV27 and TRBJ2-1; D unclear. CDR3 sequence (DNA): TGTGCCAGCAGTTTATCCCCTGTCAATGAGCAGTTCTTC. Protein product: CASSLSPVNEQFF.